The present T cell receptor beta chain was sequenced within a study of cytomegalovirus exposure and HLA in healthy donors. V lost 6 bases, J lost 2 bases, and 14 bases lay in between. CDR1 LNHDA and CDR2 SQIVND come from the germline V gene (reference sequence). The CDR3 is 14 residues long. Whole-study findings and limits: Earlier findings revealed that most TCR beta V segments proved productive either about 87% or about 30% of the time. Cytomegalovirus-associated TCR beta chains were listed, numbering 150 to 200.

Regarding this clone: Its antigen remains unidentified.

The PCR ran on 60 Vbeta and 13 Jbeta primers. The data were produced by immunoSEQ multiplex PCR, yet TCRdb's version contains in-frame clones alone and is incomplete. The top ten clones hold approximately 1.6% of a sample with fewer than 200,000 clones, 82% of them seen once. The genes are TRBV19 and TRBJ2-7; tentative D call: TRBD1 (7 bases). Source material: PBMCs. The receptor's source is a male donor in good health and CMV-seronegative. CDR3 DNA sequence: TGTGCCAGTAGCCAGGGGGGCCTGGCCTACGAGCAGTACTTC. It is translated as CASSQGGLAYEQYF. Full variable domain (missing parts from reference TRBV19 and TRBJ2-7): DGGITQSPKYLFRKEGQNVTLSCEQNLNHDAMYWYRQDPGQGLRLIYYSQIVNDFQKGDIAEGYSVSREKKESFPLTVTSAQKNPTAFYLCASSQGGLAYEQYFGPGTRLTVT.